This T cell receptor (beta chain) derives from a study of beta chain features in type 1 diabetes. Looking at the study overall: Similarity in age, gender and cell yields was seen between patients and healthy donors. Study-level results: Type 1 diabetes patients had TCRB CDR3s that were shorter (moderately but significantly so) in all four CD4+ subsets.

The whole isolated RNA underwent reverse transcription, so sequencing captured expressed TCRB transcripts. The protocol was immunoSEQ multiplex PCR, while the TCRdb copy is restricted to in-frame clones and leaves out a portion. The sample lists about half a million clones, 30% occurring once. Markers CD45RO/CCR7/CD25/CD127/CD95/CD27 served to sort CD4+ naive, central memory, regulatory and stem cell-like memory cells. The CDR3 sequence is 14 residues long. V lost 1 base and J 0 bases, leaving 7 bases between the germline ends. In germline, CDR1 is GTSNPN, CDR2 SVGIG (reference sequence). This clone appeared a few times. The antigen remains unidentified.

Sequenced material: naive CD4+ T cells from blood. The rearrangement uses TRBV30 and TRBJ1-3; the D is unclear. The TCR was taken from a man aged 18 to 29 in good health. CDR3 in amino acids: CAWSDDGSGNTIYF. CDR3 coding DNA: TGTGCCTGGAGTGACGACGGCTCTGGAAACACCATATATTTT. Filled out from reference TRBV30 and TRBJ1-3, the complete variable domain reads SQTIHQWPATLVQPVGSPLSLECTVEGTSNPNLYWYRQAAGRGLQLLFYSVGIGQISSEVPQNLSASRPQDRQFILSSKKLLLSDSGFYLCAWSDDGSGNTIYFGEGSWLTVV.